This T cell receptor beta chain was identified in a study of tumor and adjacent non-tumor tissue in lung cancer. About the study: Stage I to III disease affected 10 men and about five women aged about 30 to 85.

A modified ARM-PCR protocol with three rounds of nested PCR amplified TCRbeta. TCRdb called the multiplex PCR reads again in MiXCR, with one record for every CDR3 protein. The sample carries over 110,000 distinct CDR3 sequences, around 60% recorded once. No cell sorting was done before RNA was extracted from the tissue. The specimen sequenced was lung tumor tissue. The source is a man in his sixties with small cell lung cancer.

The CDR3 loop is CDSSYRRGVEQFF. The CDR3 DNA follows: TGTGACAGTAGTTATAGAAGAGGAGTTGAGCAGTTCTTC. V is TRBV6-5 and J is TRBJ2-1; no firm D call. Germline values: CDR1 MNHEY, CDR2 SVGAGI. This CDR3 contains 13 residues.